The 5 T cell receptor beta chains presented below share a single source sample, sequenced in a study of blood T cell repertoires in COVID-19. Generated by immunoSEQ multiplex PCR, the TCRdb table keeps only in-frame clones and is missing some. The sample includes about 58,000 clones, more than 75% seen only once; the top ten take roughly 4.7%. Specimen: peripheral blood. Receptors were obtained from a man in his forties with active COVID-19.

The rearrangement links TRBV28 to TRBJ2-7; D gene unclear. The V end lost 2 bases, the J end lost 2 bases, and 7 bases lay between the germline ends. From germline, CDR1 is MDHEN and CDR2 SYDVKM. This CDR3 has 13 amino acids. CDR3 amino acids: CASSLTLTYEQYF. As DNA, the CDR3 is TGTGCCAGCAGTTTAACTCTTACCTACGAGCAGTACTTC.

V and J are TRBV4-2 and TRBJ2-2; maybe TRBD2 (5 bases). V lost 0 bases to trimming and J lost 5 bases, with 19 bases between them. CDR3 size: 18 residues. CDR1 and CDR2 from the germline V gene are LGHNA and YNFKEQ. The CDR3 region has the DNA TGTGCCAGCAGCCAAGATCGGTCTGGTGTAGCGTATACCGGGGAGCTGTTTTTT. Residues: CASSQDRSGVAYTGELFF.

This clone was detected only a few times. CDR3 sequence reads: CASSQVASLHTGELFF. The CDR3 DNA follows: TGCGCCAGCAGCCAAGTGGCAAGTCTTCACACCGGGGAGCTGTTTTTT. The V and J genes are TRBV4-1 and TRBJ2-2; D is unresolved. V lost 1 base, J lost 3 bases, and 12 bases lay in between. There are 16 residues in the CDR3. Germline CDR1 MGHRA, CDR2 YSYEKL.

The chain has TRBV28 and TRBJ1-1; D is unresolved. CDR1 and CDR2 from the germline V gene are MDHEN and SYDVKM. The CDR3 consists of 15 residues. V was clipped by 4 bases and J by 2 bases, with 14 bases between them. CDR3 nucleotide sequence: TGTGCCAGCAGTTCACGGGATACTATAAACACTGAAGCTTTCTTT. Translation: CASSSRDTINTEAFF.

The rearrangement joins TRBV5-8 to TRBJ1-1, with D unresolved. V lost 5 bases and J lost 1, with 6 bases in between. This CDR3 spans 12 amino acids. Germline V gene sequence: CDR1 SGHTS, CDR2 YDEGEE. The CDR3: CASSRGNTEAFF. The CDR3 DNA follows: TGTGCCAGCAGTCGGGGGAACACTGAAGCTTTCTTT.